A single sample is the source of the 27 T cell receptor beta chains below, sequenced in a study of blood T cell repertoires in COVID-19. Assay: immunoSEQ multiplex PCR; the TCRdb copy retains only in-frame clones and omits some. This table holds a few hundred thousand clones, 85% to 90% found once. The source material was PBMCs or T cells enriched from blood (not recorded which). Receptors originate from a woman between 18 and 29 years old who had recovered from COVID-19.

The chain couples TRBV7-5 to TRBJ1-1; the table's D call, TRBD1, was not checked against the DNA. TRBV7-5 is a pseudogene. The CDR3 spans 18 residues. The CDR3 region has the DNA TGTGCCAGAAGCCGGATTTCGATTTCCAGGGGCTGGAACACTGAAGCTTTCTTT. Its protein product is CARSRISISRGWNTEAFF.

The V gene is TRBV29-1, the J gene TRBJ2-5, with D perhaps matching TRBD2 (6 bases). Looked up from germline, CDR1 is SQVTM and CDR2 is ANQGSEA. This CDR3 has 15 residues. V dropped 0 bases and J dropped 5 bases, with 16 bases sitting between them. CDR3 sequence reads: CSVEDGGPERETQYF. In DNA form, the CDR3 reads TGCAGCGTTGAAGATGGAGGGCCGGAGAGGGAGACCCAGTACTTC.

Remarks on this clone: Germline and junction disagree at one end, which may indicate a read error. The chain uses TRBV19 and TRBJ1-2; 10 positions agree with TRBD1. In germline, CDR1 is LNHDA, CDR2 SQIVND (reference sequence). This CDR3 spans 12 amino acids. The CDR3 reads CASSIGTGAFVF. DNA for the CDR3: TGTGCCAGTAGTATTGGGACAGGGGCTTTTGTCTTC. Supplemented by reference TRBV19 and TRBJ1-2, the full variable domain reads DGGITQSPKYLFRKEGQNVTLSCEQNLNHDAMYWYRQDPGQGLRLIYYSQIVNDFQKGDIAEGYSVSREKKESFPLTVTSAQKNPTAFYLCASSIGTGAFVFGSGTRLTVV.

The rearrangement links TRBV5-8 to TRBJ2-3; a possible D gene is TRBD2 (6 bases). This CDR3 spans 18 amino acids. V lost 1 base to trimming and J lost 2 bases, with 20 bases between them. Germline CDR1 and CDR2: SGHTS and YDEGEE. The CDR3 nucleotides read TGTGCCAGCAGCTTGACACTTGGAGGAGCGGGCCACACAGATACGCAGTATTTT. Translation gives CASSLTLGGAGHTDTQYF.

This rearrangement joins TRBV7-2 to TRBJ1-2, with 8 bases matching TRBD1. The CDR3 has 15 amino acids. With 2 bases clipped from V and 5 bases from J, the junction kept 7 bases outside the gene matches. Germline CDR1 SGHTA, CDR2 FQGNSA. Here the CDR3 reads CASSLSGQGTYGYTF. CDR3 coding DNA: TGTGCCAGCAGCTTAAGTGGACAGGGCACATATGGCTACACCTTC.

This clone has just one count. V usage is TRBV5-6 and J usage is TRBJ1-2; D unclear. The CDR3 is 13 amino acids. Trimming removed 3 bases from V and 7 bases from J, with 13 bases in between. CDR1 is SGHDT and CDR2 is YYEEEE in the germline V gene. As DNA, the CDR3 is TGTGCCAGCAGCTCCCCGGGAGGCCTTGGCTACACCTTC. Its translation: CASSSPGGLGYTF.

This chain joins TRBV30 and TRBJ1-2, with no clear D. In germline, CDR1 is GTSNPN, CDR2 SVGIG (reference sequence). V dropped 4 bases and J dropped 4 bases, with 10 bases sitting between them. CDR3 size: 12 residues. CDR3: CAWKGGPYGYTF. CDR3 nucleotide sequence: TGTGCCTGGAAGGGAGGGCCCTATGGCTACACCTTC.

This chain joins TRBV27 and TRBJ1-5; 8 bases fit TRBD1. The trim removed 8 bases at V and 2 bases at J, leaving 11 bases unmatched. CDR1 MNHEY and CDR2 SMNVEV come from the germline V gene (reference sequence). CDR3 length equals 16 residues. Here the CDR3 reads CASAPYGRGRNQPQHF. For the CDR3, the DNA is TGTGCCAGCGCCCCTTACGGCAGGGGGCGCAATCAGCCCCAGCATTTT.

V usage is TRBV5-8 and J usage is TRBJ1-6; 8 bases match TRBD1. The CDR3 has 16 amino acids. Germline assignment: CDR1 SGHTS and CDR2 YDEGEE. After removal of 2 bases from V and 10 bases from J, the junction contained 11 bases not matched to a gene. CDR3 sequence reads: CASSFNSGGLGSPLHF. CDR3 sequence (DNA): TGTGCCAGCAGCTTTAATTCAGGGGGCCTAGGGTCACCCCTCCACTTT. Combining the CDR3 with reference TRBV5-8 and TRBJ1-6 gives the whole variable domain EAGVTQSPTHLIKTRGQQATLRCSPISGHTSVYWYQQALGLGLQFLLWYDEGEERNRGNFPPRFSGRQFPNYSSELNVNALELEDSALYLCASSFNSGGLGSPLHFGNGTRLTVT.

This clone was recorded only once. The V gene is TRBV6-5, the J gene TRBJ1-4; D is possibly TRBD1 (6 bases). The ends were cut back, 6 bases at V and 4 bases at J, with 9 bases in the middle. This CDR3 contains 13 residues. The germline V gene encodes CDR1 MNHEY and CDR2 SVGAGI. DNA of the CDR3: TGTGCCAGCAGGCAGGGGCTTAATGAAAAACTGTTTTTT. This sequence encodes CASRQGLNEKLFF.

The chain recombines TRBV5-4 with TRBJ2-7, with D unclear. The CDR3 has 16 amino acids. The V end lost 0 bases, the J end lost 4 bases, and 17 bases lay between the germline ends. Looked up from germline, CDR1 is SGHNT and CDR2 is YYREEE (reference sequence). The CDR3 is CASSLATASNRYEQYF. The CDR3 DNA reads as TGTGCCAGCAGCTTGGCCACAGCCTCCAATAGGTACGAGCAGTACTTC. The full variable domain, completed using reference TRBV5-4 and TRBJ2-7, is ETGVTQSPTHLIKTRGQQVTLRCSSQSGHNTVSWYQQALGQGPQFIFQYYREEENGRGNFPPRFSGLQFPNYSSELNVNALELDDSALYLCASSLATASNRYEQYFGPGTRLTVT.

This chain uses TRBV9 with TRBJ2-7; a possible D gene is TRBD1 (5 bases). CDR1 and CDR2 from the germline V gene are SGDLS and YYNGEE. Trimming took off 0 bases at V and 5 bases at J, with 12 bases between the two ends. The length of the CDR3 is 14 residues. For the CDR3, the DNA is TGTGCCAGCAGCGTAGATCAGGGTCGTAACGAGCAGTACTTC. Its protein product is CASSVDQGRNEQYF.

The chain combines TRBV7-9 with TRBJ1-6, with 7 positions matching TRBD1. J gave up 10 bases and V 4 bases, and 4 bases lay outside the gene matches. The CDR3 spans 13 residues. Germline assignment: CDR1 SEHNR and CDR2 FQNEAQ (reference sequence). The CDR3 sequence is CASSSTGDSPLHF. CDR3 in DNA: TGTGCCAGCAGCTCCACAGGGGACTCACCCCTCCACTTT.

The chain carries TRBV19 and TRBJ1-2; TRBD1 matches at 10 bases. The CDR3 covers 16 residues. V was clipped by 1 base and J by 6 bases; unmatched bases: 8. Per germline, CDR1 LNHDA and CDR2 SQIVND (reference sequence). CDR3 in amino acids: CASSIVAGTGVDGYTF. As DNA, the CDR3 is TGTGCCAGTAGTATAGTTGCCGGGACAGGGGTGGATGGCTACACCTTC.

Here the CDR3 reads CASSHTRGAVDTQYF. In DNA, the CDR3 is TGTGCCAGCAGCCATACCCGGGGGGCGGTTGATACGCAGTATTTT. The chain combines TRBV4-2 with TRBJ2-3; a possible D gene is TRBD2 (7 bases). V lost 3 bases to trimming and J lost 6 bases, with 16 bases between them. This CDR3 contains 15 residues. CDR1 is LGHNA, CDR2 YNFKEQ, per germline.

J is TRBJ2-2 and V is TRBV29-1, with D possibly matching TRBD2 (6 bases). Looked up from germline, CDR1 is SQVTM and CDR2 is ANQGSEA. V was shortened by 4 bases and J by 6 bases, with 6 bases between the two germline ends. CDR3 length: 11 amino acids. CDR3 loop: CSVGGAGELFF. The CDR3 nucleotides are TGCAGCGTTGGGGGGGCCGGGGAGCTGTTTTTT.

This chain connects TRBV5-6 to TRBJ2-7; D call uncertain. The V end lost 0 bases, the J end lost 9 bases, and 13 bases lay between the germline ends. Germline V lookup: CDR1 SGHDT, CDR2 YYEEEE. The CDR3 loop spans 13 amino acids. The CDR3 loop reads CASSLGSVVGQYF. CDR3 DNA: TGTGCCAGCAGCTTGGGATCGGTTGTCGGGCAGTACTTC.

This rearrangement joins TRBV5-6 to TRBJ1-1; D gene uncertain. Trimming shortened V by 0 bases and J by 8 bases, and 5 bases separated the two germline ends. The CDR3 loop spans 11 amino acids. The germline gives CDR1 SGHDT, CDR2 YYEEEE. CDR3 bases: TGTGCCAGCAGCTTGGGAGGGGAAGCTTTCTTT. Amino acids: CASSLGGEAFF.

This clone appeared a single time. The chain joins TRBV19 to TRBJ1-2; D gene uncertain. The CDR3 covers 13 residues. CDR1 is LNHDA, CDR2 SQIVND, per germline (reference sequence). V was clipped by 8 bases and J by 4 bases, with 14 bases between them. The CDR3 is CASDHPGSYGYTF. In nucleotides, the CDR3 is TGTGCCAGTGACCATCCCGGGAGCTATGGCTACACCTTC.

This chain connects TRBV27 to TRBJ2-7; D is unresolved. Trimming took 6 bases from V and 4 from J, leaving 7 bases between them. The CDR3 contains 11 residues. The V gene's germline CDR1 is MNHEY and CDR2 SMNVEV (reference sequence). The CDR3 region has the DNA TGTGCCAGCAGGAGTGTGTACGAGCAGTACTTC. It encodes CASRSVYEQYF.

The chain has TRBV30 and TRBJ1-2; D remains ambiguous. Germline V CDR1 and CDR2: GTSNPN, SVGIG (reference sequence). This CDR3 is 13 amino acids long. V shed 1 base and J shed 7 bases, with 13 bases lying between them. As DNA, the CDR3 is TGTGCCTGGAGTGGGACGTCACGGGGTGGCTACACCTTC. Encoded protein: CAWSGTSRGGYTF.

The genes are TRBV18 and TRBJ1-2; D gene unclear. Trimming pared 3 bases from V and 8 bases from J, leaving 13 bases between. Per the germline V gene, CDR1 is KGHSH and CDR2 is LQKENI. This CDR3 is built from 13 residues. The CDR3 is CASSPAGSRGYTF. CDR3 nucleotides: TGTGCCAGCTCACCTGCCGGTTCTCGGGGCTACACCTTC.

This CDR3 is CATSRDRAGTEAFF. The CDR3 bases are TGTGCCACCAGCAGGGACAGGGCCGGCACTGAAGCTTTCTTT. This chain uses TRBV15 with TRBJ1-1, with 8 bases matching TRBD1. CDR1 is LNHNV, CDR2 YYDKDF, per germline (reference sequence). V was clipped by 3 bases and J by 4 bases; unmatched bases: 4. The CDR3 is 14 amino acids.

The V and J genes are TRBV3-1 (or the pseudogene TRBV3-2) and TRBJ2-7; a possible D gene is TRBD2 (7 bases). V shed 3 bases and J shed 7 bases, with 13 bases lying between them. Germline CDR1 is LGHDT and CDR2 is YNNKEL (reference sequence). The CDR3 runs 13 residues. CDR3 nucleotides: TGTGCCAGCAGCCACGCGGGGGCAAGGGAGCAGTACTTC. Protein: CASSHAGAREQYF.

The V call is TRBV30, the J call TRBJ1-1, with D maybe TRBD1 (5 bases). This CDR3 is built from 12 residues. Germline assignment: CDR1 GTSNPN and CDR2 SVGIG (reference sequence). V was shortened by 5 bases and J by 0 bases, with 7 bases between the two germline ends. Here the CDR3 DNA reads TGTGCCTGGGGCAGGGTGAACACTGAAGCTTTCTTT. Its protein product is CAWGRVNTEAFF.

This clone was seen a single time. The V gene is TRBV29-1, the J gene TRBJ1-1; TRBD1 might be the D (6 bases). Trimming shortened V by 4 bases and J by 4 bases, and 16 bases separated the two germline ends. Germline V gives CDR1 SQVTM, CDR2 ANQGSEA. This CDR3 contains 14 residues. In nucleotides, the CDR3 is TGCAGCGTTGGCAGGGCAGGGGTGGTCACTGAAGCTTTCTTT. This encodes CSVGRAGVVTEAFF.

This chain joins TRBV9 and TRBJ2-2, with unresolved D. This CDR3 contains 13 residues. Deletions cut 3 bases from V and 1 base from J, with 4 bases between. CDR1 and CDR2 (germline): SGDLS, YYNGEE. The DNA of the CDR3 is TGTGCCAGCAGCGCCCTGAACACCGGGGAGCTGTTTTTT. Protein: CASSALNTGELFF.